The 17 T cell receptor beta chains below all came from one sample that was sequenced in a study of shared clonotypes between healthy human individuals. Some clones are missing from TCRdb's copy, which holds only in-frame ones; the method was immunoSEQ multiplex PCR. The sample consists of around 940,000 clones, around 80% of them appearing once. The material sequenced was memory CD4+ T cells sorted from blood. Subset noted: CD45RA-negative fraction. The receptor set was obtained from a man younger than 30 in good health.

This chain joins TRBV6-1 and TRBJ1-2; 8 bases align to TRBD1. The germline V gene encodes CDR1 MNHNS and CDR2 SASEGT. J lost 7 bases, V lost 5 bases, and 12 bases had no gene match. The CDR3 is 15 residues long. CDR3 nucleotides: TGTGCCAGCAGTTCAGGACAGGGCGGTTCGGGTGGCTACACCTTC. Its translation: CASSSGQGGSGGYTF.

The V call is TRBV27, the J call TRBJ1-1, with 8 bases lining up with TRBD1. This CDR3 region has 13 residues. V lost 4 bases to trimming and J lost 8 bases; unmatched junction nucleotides: 6. Germline V gene data show CDR1 as MNHEY and CDR2 as SMNVEV (reference sequence). CDR3 loop: CASSSFRGREAFF. In DNA, the CDR3 is TGTGCCAGCAGTTCCTTCAGGGGGCGCGAAGCTTTCTTT.

The chain links TRBV7-8 to TRBJ2-5; 7 bases map to TRBD2. The V gene end was trimmed by 2 bases and the J gene end by 1 base; junction bases not matched to a gene: 4. Germline V lookup: CDR1 SGHVS, CDR2 FQNEAQ. This CDR3 has 15 residues. DNA for the CDR3: TGTGCCAGCAGCTTACGGTGGACTAGCCAAGAGACCCAGTACTTC. Translated, it gives CASSLRWTSQETQYF.

The chain has TRBV28 and TRBJ1-2; 9 bases are a match to TRBD1. The CDR3 runs to 13 residues. Trimming took 6 bases from V and 7 from J; bases not matched to a gene: 6. Germline CDR1 reads MDHEN; CDR2 reads SYDVKM. The CDR3 DNA sequence: TGTGCCAGCAGCCAGGACAGGGGAGGTGGCTACACCTTC. It encodes CASSQDRGGGYTF.

This chain links TRBV23-1 with TRBJ1-6; TRBD1 is a possible D gene (5 bases). TRBV23-1 counts as an open reading frame of uncertain function. Trimming removed 0 bases at V and 7 bases at J, with 19 bases between. The CDR3 sequence is 18 residues long. For the CDR3, the DNA is TGCGCCAGCAGTCAATCCTTCGGGGCTCTTGACTTGAATTCACCCCTCCACTTT. Translating gives CASSQSFGALDLNSPLHF.

This clone was observed a few times. The chain links TRBV5-6 to TRBJ2-1; D unresolved. Trimming left V 4 bases short and J 6 bases short, with 14 bases between. Germline V CDR1 and CDR2: SGHDT, YYEEEE. This CDR3 is built from 14 residues. The CDR3 region is CASSIFLGGNEQFF. CDR3 nucleotide sequence: TGTGCCAGCAGCATTTTTTTGGGTGGCAATGAGCAGTTCTTC.

The chain is built from TRBV10-1 and TRBJ1-1; no clear D gene. The germline CDR1 and CDR2 sequences are WNHNN and SYGVQD (reference sequence). This CDR3 is built from 13 residues. Trimming stripped 6 bases from V and 0 bases from J, with 8 bases between. CDR3 amino acids: CASRQDLNTEAFF. The CDR3 nucleotides read TGCGCCAGCAGGCAGGACCTGAACACTGAAGCTTTCTTT.

This rearrangement joins TRBV5-4 to TRBJ2-7; 8 nucleotides agree with TRBD1. V was clipped by 4 bases and J by 2 bases; unmatched bases: 5. The CDR3 loop spans 14 amino acids. The germline gives CDR1 SGHNT, CDR2 YYREEE (reference sequence). CDR3 region: CASSHLDRAYEQYF. CDR3 coding DNA: TGTGCCAGCAGCCATCTGGACAGGGCCTACGAGCAGTACTTC.

The chain uses TRBV2 and TRBJ2-7; 11 bases line up with TRBD2. The V and J ends lost 1 base and 3 bases, in that order; junction bases with no gene match: 5. This CDR3 is built from 16 residues. Germline V gene sequence: CDR1 SNHLY, CDR2 FYNNEI. As DNA, the CDR3 is TGTGCCAGCAGTGAAGAACTAGCGGGAGACGGCTACGAGCAGTACTTC. Its translation is CASSEELAGDGYEQYF.

The chain couples TRBV5-8 to TRBJ2-5; D is ambiguous. Germline CDR1 and CDR2: SGHTS and YDEGEE. The CDR3 runs 14 residues. Trimming cost V 3 bases and J 5 bases, with 14 bases left between them. In nucleotides, the CDR3 is TGTGCCAGCAGCTCTGGGAATAAAGGGGAGACCCAGTACTTC. Its protein is CASSSGNKGETQYF.

This clone was seen repeatedly, ten times or more. The rearrangement links TRBV7-9 to TRBJ2-7; TRBD1 matches at 9 bases. The CDR3 spans 13 residues. V dropped 1 base and J dropped 7; count of bases not matched to a gene: 2. The germline V gene has CDR1 SEHNR and CDR2 FQNEAQ (reference sequence). CDR3 residues: CASSLGGTGEQYF. Here the CDR3 DNA reads TGTGCCAGCAGCTTAGGGGGGACAGGGGAGCAGTACTTC.

In this sample, this clone turned up once. V gene TRBV11-3 combines with J gene TRBJ2-7; 7 nucleotides align to TRBD1. Germline loops: CDR1 SGHNT, CDR2 YENEEA. V dropped 2 bases and J dropped 0; count of bases not matched to a gene: 7. The CDR3 spans 16 residues. CDR3: CASSLSYGQDSYEQYF. The CDR3 DNA reads TGTGCCAGCAGCTTAAGCTACGGACAGGACTCCTACGAGCAGTACTTC.

Turning to this clone: Other DNA sequences within the sample encode an identical CDR3. V is TRBV11-2 and J is TRBJ2-2, with D possibly being TRBD1 (6 bases). With 2 bases removed from V and 3 bases from J, the gap between germline ends came to 10 bases. The germline gives CDR1 SGHAT, CDR2 FQNNGV. The CDR3 consists of 15 residues. The CDR3 here is CASSLRGKDTGELFF. CDR3 DNA sequence: TGTGCCAGCAGCTTAAGGGGGAAGGACACCGGGGAGCTGTTTTTT.

This clone was counted a few times. In the same sample, other DNA sequences code for this CDR3. The rearrangement joins TRBV5-1 to TRBJ2-3; D might be TRBD2 (5 bases). The germline CDR1 and CDR2 sequences are SGHRS and YFSETQ. The germline V and J ends were trimmed by 0 bases and 0 bases, with 8 bases remaining between them. The CDR3 is 15 amino acids. Here the CDR3 DNA reads TGCGCCAGCAGCTTGGAAGCGGCTAGCACAGATACGCAGTATTTT. Protein: CASSLEAASTDTQYF.

The rearrangement uses TRBV6-6 and TRBJ1-5; possible D gene TRBD1, 5 bases. V lost 5 bases and J 7 bases, leaving 15 bases between the germline ends. This CDR3 contains 14 residues. Germline V gene sequence: CDR1 MNHNY, CDR2 SVGAGI (reference sequence). Here the CDR3 DNA reads TGTGCCAGCAGTCGATGGGGGGTCGGGCAGCCCCAGCATTTT. It translates to CASSRWGVGQPQHF.

This clone was seen just once. V gene TRBV27 combines with J gene TRBJ1-1; D is uncertain. CDR3 length equals 17 residues. Germline V gene data show CDR1 as MNHEY and CDR2 as SMNVEV (reference sequence). Trimming removed 2 bases from V and 4 bases from J, with 20 bases in between. CDR3 sequence (DNA): TGTGCCAGCAGTTTAAGGGCGGCGGGAGTGGCGGGCACTGAAGCTTTCTTT. Its translation is CASSLRAAGVAGTEAFF.

The V gene is TRBV2, the J gene TRBJ2-7; D is uncertain. V shed 3 bases and J shed 2 bases, with 2 bases lying between them. CDR3 length: 11 residues. From germline, CDR1 is SNHLY and CDR2 FYNNEI. The CDR3 loop is CASSDAYEQYF. For the CDR3, the DNA is TGTGCCAGCAGTGATGCCTACGAGCAGTACTTC.